The 14 T cell receptor beta chains below were found in one sample sequenced in a study of T cells in Graves' hyperthyroidism and ophthalmopathy. Amplified regions were TCR beta CDR3 sequences from RNA transcripts. First-round RT-PCR of the TCR CDR3 relied on the HTBI primer set. TCRdb called the multiplex PCR reads again in MiXCR, with one record for every CDR3 protein. The data show 200,000 or so distinct CDR3 sequences, about a sixth seen once. Specimen: blood. These TCRs come from a woman in her forties or fifties with Graves' hyperthyroidism.

This clonotype was counted at least ten times. This rearrangement joins TRBV7-3 to TRBJ2-1; 11 nucleotides match TRBD2. The CDR3 loop spans 15 amino acids. V shed 3 bases and J 7 bases; nucleotides not matched to a gene: 5. The V gene's germline CDR1 is SGHTA and CDR2 FQGTGA. The CDR3 nucleotides are TGTGCCAGCAGCTTTACTAGCGGGAGTTGGAATGAGCAGTTCTTC. It specifies CASSFTSGSWNEQFF. The full variable domain, rest sourced from reference TRBV7-3 and TRBJ2-1, is GAGVSQTPSNKVTEKGKYVELRCDPISGHTALYWYRQSLGQGPEFLIYFQGTGAADDSGLPNDRFFAVRPEGSVSTLKIQRTERGDSAVYLCASSFTSGSWNEQFFGPGTRLTVL.

This clonotype appeared a few times. This rearrangement joins TRBV2 to TRBJ1-6, with D perhaps matching TRBD1 (5 bases). Germline V gives CDR1 SNHLY, CDR2 FYNNEI. This CDR3 has 15 amino acids. Trimming stripped 6 bases from V and 7 bases from J, with 16 bases between. The CDR3 spells CASRLSRVGNSPLHF. The CDR3, as DNA: TGTGCCAGCAGGTTAAGCAGGGTGGGAAATTCACCCCTCCACTTT.

This clonotype has at least ten counts. The gene calls are TRBV6-1 and TRBJ2-3, with a tentative D call TRBD1 (5 bases). The CDR3 is 13 residues long. The V end was cut by 6 bases, the J end by 5 bases, with 12 bases between. Germline CDR1 is MNHNS and CDR2 is SASEGT. The chain's CDR3 is CASRLDRGDTQYF. In nucleotides, the CDR3 is TGTGCCAGCAGGTTAGATAGGGGAGATACGCAGTATTTT.

This clonotype was counted many times. The chain is built from TRBV28 and TRBJ1-1; tentative D call: TRBD1 (6 bases). The V end lost 5 bases, the J end lost 7 bases, and 20 bases lay between the germline ends. Germline V lookup: CDR1 MDHEN, CDR2 SYDVKM. The CDR3 spans 15 residues. The CDR3, as DNA: TGTGCCAGCAGTGAGGGGGGGGCCCGTATTCATGAAGCTTTCTTT. It encodes CASSEGGARIHEAFF.

This sequence joins TRBV5-4 and TRBJ2-7; D gene ambiguous. In germline, CDR1 is SGHNT, CDR2 YYREEE (reference sequence). The CDR3 length is 12 residues. V was trimmed by 0 bases and J by 1 base, leaving 2 bases between them. Written as DNA, the CDR3 is TGTGCCAGCAGCTTGGAGTCCTACGAGCAGTACTTC. Its translation is CASSLESYEQYF.

Only a few counts were recorded for this clonotype. V and J are TRBV7-9 and TRBJ2-1; 7 bases match TRBD1. CDR3 size: 13 residues. Germline V gives CDR1 SEHNR, CDR2 FQNEAQ (reference sequence). V shed 3 bases and J 10 bases; nucleotides not matched to a gene: 6. CDR3 coding DNA: TGTGCCAGCAGCTTCGACAGGGCGCGGGAGCAGTTCTTC. Translating it yields CASSFDRAREQFF.

As regards this clonotype: It is likely a read error, because the conserved phenylalanine at the end of the CDR3 is missing. V gene TRBV7-9 combines with J gene TRBJ1-1; D remains ambiguous. CDR3 length equals 14 residues. Germline CDR1 reads SEHNR; CDR2 reads FQNEAQ (reference sequence). V lost 2 bases and J 3 bases, leaving 10 bases between the germline ends. CDR3 sequence (DNA): TGTGCCAGCAGCTTAACGGCGGCGGACACTGAAGCTTTCTCT. Translation: CASSLTAADTEAFS.

V usage is TRBV18 and J usage is TRBJ1-3; tentatively, D is TRBD1 (5 bases). The CDR3 contains 15 residues. Trimming removed 0 bases from V and 1 base from J, with 7 bases in between. From germline, CDR1 is KGHSH and CDR2 LQKENI. The CDR3 DNA follows: TGTGCCAGCTCACCACCGGCAGGGTCTGGAAACACCATATATTTT. This sequence encodes CASSPPAGSGNTIYF.

This clonotype was counted many times. The rearrangement links TRBV20-1 to TRBJ2-5, with 10 bases matching TRBD2. This CDR3 comprises 14 residues. Germline V gene sequence: CDR1 DFQATT, CDR2 SNEGSKA (reference sequence). The J segment lost 2 bases and the V segment lost 6 bases, leaving 6 bases of the junction unmatched. In DNA, the CDR3 is TGCAGTGCAATCGGACTAGCGGATCAAGAGACCCAGTACTTC. Translation gives CSAIGLADQETQYF.

This chain links TRBV10-3 with TRBJ2-1, with 12 bases matching TRBD2. CDR3 length equals 18 residues. Germline-derived CDR1 and CDR2 are ENHRY and SYGVKD. The V and J ends lost 8 bases and 1 base, in that order; junction bases with no gene match: 12. The CDR3 region has the DNA TGTGCCATCGCGGGCCCTAGCGGGAGGGCCGTATCCTACAATGAGCAGTTCTTC. Translation gives CAIAGPSGRAVSYNEQFF.

As for this clonotype: It may be a read error: a sequence one base away is much more abundant. V and J are TRBV4-1 and TRBJ2-3, with unresolved D. This CDR3 spans 16 amino acids. The V gene lost 1 base and the J gene lost 5 bases, with 16 bases spanning the gap. Germline V gene data show CDR1 as MGHRA and CDR2 as YSYEKL. The CDR3 is CASSQGPGLVGDTQYF. The CDR3 DNA reads as TGCGCCAGCAGCCAAGGCCCCGGCCTCGTGGGAGATACGCAGTATTTT.

This clonotype was seen a few times. The CDR3 bases are TGTGCCAGCAGCCAACCCTCTCGGGGTAGCGGGAGGAGTCCCTACAATGAGCAGTTCTTC. It is translated as CASSQPSRGSGRSPYNEQFF. V gene TRBV3-1 combines with J gene TRBJ2-1, with 10 positions matching TRBD2. There are 20 residues in the CDR3. Germline CDR1 and CDR2: LGHDT and YNNKEL (reference sequence). V was pared by 2 bases and J by 2 bases, with 15 bases of the junction left unmatched.

The chain couples TRBV19 to TRBJ2-1; tentative D call: TRBD2 (5 bases). The CDR3 runs to 16 residues. V was pared by 7 bases and J by 4 bases, with 20 bases between. Germline CDR1 and CDR2: LNHDA and SQIVND (reference sequence). DNA of the CDR3: TGTGCCAGTACCTCCGATACGGGATCCTCTTACAATGAGCAGTTCTTC. Translating gives CASTSDTGSSYNEQFF.

V and J are TRBV6-1 and TRBJ1-5; the match to TRBD1 covers 11 bases. V lost 8 bases and J lost 8; bases outside the gene matches: 11. CDR3 length: 15 residues. Germline CDR1 is MNHNS and CDR2 is SASEGT. CDR3 DNA sequence: TGTGCCAGCGGACTCCCGGGACAGGGGGGAAAGCCCCAGCATTTT. Protein sequence: CASGLPGQGGKPQHF.